This TCR beta chain was identified during a study of cytomegalovirus exposure and HLA in healthy donors. Deletions cut 5 bases from V and 1 base from J, with 5 bases between. Germline CDR1 and CDR2: SEHNR and FQNEAQ (reference sequence). There are 12 residues in the CDR3. The PCR had 60 Vbeta and 13 Jbeta primers. Clones were sequenced by immunoSEQ multiplex PCR, and TCRdb holds only the in-frame ones, with some missing. The sample lists around 120,000 clones, just under 85% seen once, with roughly 2.5% in the top ten. This receptor was identified in a boy aged 2-9 years in good health and CMV-seronegative. What was sequenced was PBMCs. The chain combines TRBV7-9 with TRBJ1-1; no firm D call. CDR3 coding DNA: TGTGCCAGCAGCCCAGAGAACACTGAAGCTTTCTTT. Protein sequence: CASSPENTEAFF.